The rows below give T cell receptor beta chains drawn from one sample of a study of regulatory T cells in long-lasting Graves disease. One entry per CDR3 protein results from TCRdb running MiXCR on the multiplex PCR reads. Among roughly 350,000 distinct CDR3 sequences listed, over 15% were seen once. This sample also belongs to another study, concerning T cells in Graves' hyperthyroidism and ophthalmopathy.

Source: peripheral blood mononuclear cells (PBMCs), taken at new diagnosis, from a patient treated with antithyroid drugs. The receptors were sampled from a man aged 35 to 55 with Graves disease. Each CDR3 is given with its conserved first and last residue. Fields, in order: V gene, J gene, D gene, clone size, CDR3 protein, CDR3 DNA. A D gene is named only where the DNA matches it firmly. Only some rows state a clone size, as once, few, many or a class for expanded clones.

>TRBV28|TRBJ2-3|-|many
CASSPKKGKNTDTQYF
TGTGCCAGCAGTCCTAAAAAGGGGAAAAACACAGATACGCAGTATTTT
>TRBV20-1|TRBJ2-7|-|-
CSARLQQLGEQYF
TGCAGTGCTAGGTTGCAGCAGCTTGGTGAGCAGTACTTC
>TRBV20-1|TRBJ1-6|-|-
CSARFPDPNSPLHF
TGCAGTGCTAGGTTTCCGGACCCGAATTCACCCCTCCACTTT
>TRBV2|TRBJ2-2|TRBD1|-
CASTDRGPSVYTGELFF
TGTGCCAGCACGGACAGGGGGCCTAGCGTGTACACCGGGGAGCTGTTTTTT
>TRBV20-1|TRBJ1-5|-|many
CSALGTDPYSNQPQHF
TGCAGTGCTCTTGGGACGGATCCTTATAGCAATCAGCCCCAGCATTTT
>TRBV20-1|TRBJ1-5|-|many
CSARDNRIYSNQPQHF
TGCAGTGCTAGAGATAACAGAATCTATAGCAATCAGCCCCAGCATTTT
>TRBV6-1|TRBJ1-5|TRBD1|few
CASKDRGSGQPQHF
TGTGCCAGCAAGGACAGGGGATCGGGTCAGCCCCAGCATTTT
>TRBV18|TRBJ1-6|-|-
CASSPGVRGSSPLHF
TGTGCCAGCTCACCAGGGGTCAGGGGATCTTCACCCCTCCACTTT
>TRBV16|TRBJ2-7|-|few
CASSQSVGPSYEQYF
TGTGCCAGCAGCCAATCGGTCGGCCCCTCCTACGAGCAGTACTTC
>TRBV20-1|TRBJ1-1|-|many
CSANEGGTEAFF
TGCAGTGCTAACGAGGGGGGCACTGAAGCTTTCTTT
>TRBV7-2|TRBJ2-7|-|-
CASRPRESYEQYF
TGTGCCAGCAGGCCCAGGGAGTCCTACGAGCAGTACTTC
>TRBV28|TRBJ2-7|TRBD2|many
CASSLLGLAYEQYF
TGTGCCAGCAGTTTGTTGGGACTAGCGTACGAGCAGTACTTC
>TRBV11-2|TRBJ1-2|TRBD1|-
CASSLVGTGADGGYTF
TGTGCCAGCAGCTTAGTGGGGACAGGGGCCGACGGGGGCTACACCTTC
>TRBV7-2|TRBJ2-3|-|many
CASSLYAGQDTQYF
TGTGCCAGCAGCTTATACGCAGGTCAAGATACGCAGTATTTT
>TRBV11-3|TRBJ1-1|-|many
CASSLDTIDTEAFF
TGTGCCAGCAGCTTGGACACTATCGACACTGAAGCTTTCTTT
>TRBV28|TRBJ2-7|-|many
CASSLRGDTYEQYF
TGTGCCAGCAGTTTACGCGGGGATACCTACGAGCAGTACTTC
>TRBV29-1|TRBJ2-3|TRBD2|-
CSAEASGGADTQYF
TGCAGCGCTGAGGCTAGCGGGGGGGCGGATACGCAGTATTTT
>TRBV5-1|TRBJ1-5|-|many
CASSSGDGQPQHF
TGCGCCAGCAGCTCAGGGGATGGTCAGCCCCAGCATTTT
>TRBV20-1|TRBJ1-5|-|many
CSARPPTGSNQPQHF
TGCAGTGCTAGACCCCCGACGGGTAGCAATCAGCCCCAGCATTTT
>TRBV7-3|TRBJ2-7|-|many
CASSLSRVSYEQYF
TGTGCCAGCAGCTTAAGCAGGGTGTCCTACGAGCAGTACTTC
>TRBV6-1|TRBJ2-7|-|many
CASNSPGLKVF
TGTGCCAGCAATTCGCCTGGACTCAAAGTTTTC
>TRBV9|TRBJ2-3|TRBD2|-
CASSFLPGLALTDTQYF
TGTGCCAGCAGTTTCCTACCGGGACTAGCTCTCACAGATACGCAGTATTTT
>TRBV10-3|TRBJ1-2|TRBD1|-
CAISPAQGAGYGYTF
TGTGCCATCAGCCCTGCTCAGGGGGCAGGCTATGGCTACACCTTC
>TRBV5-1|TRBJ1-6|TRBD1|-
CASSLGDSNSPLHF
TGCGCCAGCAGCCTAGGGGACAGCAATTCACCCCTCCACTTT
>TRBV5-1|TRBJ1-2|-|many
CASILFLGGYTF
TGCGCCAGCATCCTTTTTTTGGGTGGCTACACCTTC
>TRBV2|TRBJ1-2|TRBD1|-
CASSPARDSGDGYTF
TGTGCCAGCAGTCCCGCCCGGGACAGTGGTGATGGCTACACCTTC
>TRBV10-3|TRBJ1-1|-|few
CAISDGRTGTEAFF
TGTGCCATCAGTGATGGCAGGACGGGAACTGAAGCTTTCTTT
>TRBV10-3|TRBJ2-1|TRBD2|-
CAIRPSGGANEQFF
TGTGCCATCAGGCCTAGCGGGGGGGCCAATGAGCAGTTCTTC
>TRBV20-1|TRBJ1-5|-|-
CSARRPQGYQPQHF
TGCAGTGCTAGAAGGCCACAGGGATATCAGCCCCAGCATTTT
>TRBV7-2|TRBJ2-1|TRBD1|many
CASSSSLGGSYNEQFF
TGTGCCAGCAGCTCCAGCCTAGGGGGCAGCTACAATGAGCAGTTCTTC
>TRBV2|TRBJ2-2|TRBD1|many
CASSERGTGGYTGELFF
TGTGCCAGCAGTGAAAGGGGTACAGGGGGATACACCGGGGAGCTGTTTTTT
>TRBV27|TRBJ2-1|TRBD1|many
CASSPGPRQGVVEQFF
TGTGCCAGCAGTCCCGGGCCCCGACAGGGAGTAGTTGAGCAGTTCTTC
>TRBV7-9|TRBJ2-3|TRBD2|medium-sized
CASSSREANTDTQYF
TGTGCCAGCAGCTCCCGGGAGGCCAACACAGATACGCAGTATTTT
>TRBV24-1|TRBJ2-3|TRBD1|many
CATSHGTGRADTQYF
TGTGCCACCAGTCACGGGACAGGGAGGGCAGATACGCAGTATTTT
>TRBV4-3|TRBJ1-1|-|-
CASSQDEREGGTEAFF
TGCGCCAGCAGCCAAGATGAACGGGAGGGAGGGACTGAAGCTTTCTTT
>TRBV30|TRBJ1-6|-|few
CALTGTSNSPLHF
TGTGCCTTGACCGGGACGTCCAATTCACCCCTCCACTTT
>TRBV30|TRBJ1-1|-|few
CAWSVRRTGSLEAFF
TGTGCCTGGAGTGTCCGTAGAACAGGGTCCCTAGAAGCTTTCTTT
>TRBV9|TRBJ1-1|-|many
CASSVEGRGGTEAFF
TGTGCCAGCAGCGTAGAAGGCAGGGGAGGCACTGAAGCTTTCTTT
>TRBV3-1|TRBJ2-7|-|many
CASSRSYEQYF
TGTGCCAGCAGCCGGAGCTACGAGCAGTACTTC
>TRBV6-2/TRBV6-3|TRBJ2-4|-|many
CASSYSKNIQYF
TGTGCCAGCAGTTACTCTAAGAACATTCAGTACTTC
>TRBV3-1|TRBJ1-1|TRBD1|many
CASSQETGKRLF
TGTGCCAGCAGCCAAGAGACAGGGAAGCGGCTCTTT
>TRBV2|TRBJ2-1|-|many
CASRESGIYNEQFF
TGTGCCAGCAGAGAGTCCGGTATTTACAATGAGCAGTTCTTC
>TRBV5-5|TRBJ2-3|TRBD1|many
CASRWTGGGADTQYF
TGTGCCAGCAGGTGGACAGGGGGCGGCGCAGATACGCAGTATTTT
>TRBV10-3|TRBJ1-1|TRBD1|many
CAISGQGDATFF
TGTGCCATCAGTGGACAGGGCGATGCCACTTTCTTT
>TRBV18|TRBJ2-5|-|many
CASSTEQETQYF
TGTGCCAGCTCGACAGAGCAAGAGACCCAGTACTTC
>TRBV7-3|TRBJ2-2|-|-
CASSRSGVGTGELFF
TGTGCCAGCAGCCGCTCAGGGGTCGGCACCGGGGAGCTGTTTTTT
>TRBV5-5|TRBJ1-1|-|-
CASSSIVGSDGIEAFF
TGTGCCAGCAGCTCGATCGTAGGGTCGGACGGAATTGAAGCTTTCTTT
>TRBV6-1|TRBJ2-7|-|many
CASSALRRSYEQYF
TGTGCCAGCAGTGCTCTCAGACGATCCTACGAGCAGTACTTC
>TRBV6-1|TRBJ2-7|TRBD2|many
CASSTFLAGGVYEQYF
TGTGCCAGCAGTACATTCCTAGCGGGAGGTGTCTACGAGCAGTACTTC
>TRBV19|TRBJ2-3|TRBD1|-
CASSIVPTGGLYTQYF
TGTGCCAGTAGTATAGTCCCCACAGGGGGCTTATATACGCAGTATTTT
>TRBV2|TRBJ1-5|-|many
CASRKDSNQPQHF
TGTGCCAGCAGAAAGGATTCGAATCAGCCCCAGCATTTT